Below, 21 T cell receptor beta chains from the same sample are listed, as sequenced in a study of T cell responses to AZD1222 COVID-19 vaccine. Measured with immunoSEQ multiplex PCR; TCRdb has only the in-frame clones, and not every one. The table lists about 54,000 clones, approximately 86% of them singletons. The sequencing used peripheral blood, collected 28 days after the second AZD1222 dose. The receptors shown here come from an adult who received the AZD1222 COVID-19 vaccine.

The rearrangement uses TRBV11-2 and TRBJ2-1; tentative D call: TRBD1 (5 bases). The CDR3 extends over 12 amino acids. V was clipped by 5 bases and J by 5 bases, with 7 bases between them. Germline CDR1 is SGHAT and CDR2 is FQNNGV. CDR3 in DNA: TGTGCCAGCAGCATGACAGACAATGAGCAGTTCTTC. Amino acid sequence: CASSMTDNEQFF.

V usage is TRBV3-1 (or the pseudogene TRBV3-2) and J usage is TRBJ2-5; 7 bases agree with TRBD1. J was trimmed by 4 bases and V by 1 base; bases with no gene match: 3. In germline, CDR1 is LGHDT, CDR2 YNNKEL (reference sequence). The CDR3 runs to 14 residues. In DNA form, the CDR3 reads TGTGCCAGCAGCCAAGGGACAGGAGGAGAGACCCAGTACTTC. Encoded protein: CASSQGTGGETQYF.

The rearrangement uses TRBV19 and TRBJ2-7; possible D gene TRBD1, 7 bases. V gave up 3 bases and J gave up 3 bases, with 15 bases separating them. The CDR3 spans 15 residues. Germline CDR1 is LNHDA and CDR2 is SQIVND (reference sequence). CDR3 DNA: TGTGCCAGTAGTATCGGAGGGGGCCTATACTACGAGCAGTACTTC. Its protein product is CASSIGGGLYYEQYF.

CDR3 sequence: CASRQLLGVTEAFF. The DNA for the CDR3 is TGTGCCAGCCGACAACTGCTTGGGGTAACTGAAGCTTTCTTT. The J gene is TRBJ1-1, the V gene TRBV5-5, with unresolved D. The CDR3 covers 14 residues. Trimming pared 7 bases from V and 5 bases from J, leaving 18 bases between. The germline gives CDR1 SGHKS, CDR2 YYEKEE (reference sequence).

This clone was observed a few times. The CDR3 is CASSLDKGTSGTQYF. As DNA, the CDR3 is TGTGCCAGCAGCTTAGATAAAGGGACTAGCGGGACCCAGTACTTC. The chain carries TRBV7-2 and TRBJ2-5; TRBD2 aligns across 11 bases. This CDR3 is built from 15 residues. Germline V lookup: CDR1 SGHTA, CDR2 FQGNSA. V lost 1 base and J lost 7; bases outside the gene matches: 5.

CDR3 bases: TGCAGCGTTGATGTACAGGATAACACTGAAGCTTTCTTT. It is translated as CSVDVQDNTEAFF. The V gene is TRBV29-1, the J gene TRBJ1-1; the D gene is possibly TRBD1 (5 bases). The CDR3 contains 13 residues. Trimming took 3 bases from V and 2 from J, leaving 10 bases between them. Germline CDR1 and CDR2: SQVTM and ANQGSEA.

V usage is TRBV10-3 and J usage is TRBJ1-5, with 12 bases that match TRBD1. Germline V gene sequence: CDR1 ENHRY, CDR2 SYGVKD. V shed 0 bases, J shed 1 base, and the junction held 7 bases outside the gene matches. This CDR3 has 19 residues. The CDR3 is CAISESRDRGQTSNQPQHF. The DNA for the CDR3 is TGTGCCATCAGTGAGTCCCGGGACAGGGGGCAAACGAGCAATCAGCCCCAGCATTTT.

This clone has a single count. This chain uses TRBV9 with TRBJ2-1; D is unclear. The CDR3 spans 17 residues. Trimming shortened V by 0 bases and J by 0 bases, and 13 bases separated the two germline ends. CDR1 and CDR2 from the germline V gene are SGDLS and YYNGEE. This CDR3 is CASSVEAYTYSYNEQFF. The CDR3 DNA follows: TGTGCCAGCAGCGTAGAAGCCTACACCTACTCCTACAATGAGCAGTTCTTC.

The V call is TRBV5-1, the J call TRBJ1-3; 8 bases align to TRBD1. This CDR3 is built from 16 residues. Trimming took 1 base from V and 1 from J; bases not matched to a gene: 4. The germline gives CDR1 SGHRS, CDR2 YFSETQ. CDR3 bases: TGCGCCAGCAGCTTGTATGGGACAGGATCTGGAAACACCATATATTTT. Amino acids: CASSLYGTGSGNTIYF.

The V call is TRBV2, the J call TRBJ2-7; possible D gene TRBD2, 5 bases. CDR1 SNHLY and CDR2 FYNNEI come from the germline V gene. The CDR3 is 12 residues long. V lost 4 bases and J 3 bases, leaving 7 bases between the germline ends. The CDR3: CASSASGYEQYF. The CDR3 DNA follows: TGTGCCAGCAGTGCGAGCGGCTACGAGCAGTACTTC.

The chain carries TRBV7-3 and TRBJ2-1; TRBD1 might be the D (6 bases). Germline lookup yields CDR1 SGHTA and CDR2 FQGTGA. V lost 6 bases and J 0 bases, leaving 9 bases between the germline ends. The CDR3 contains 14 residues. CDR3 sequence reads: CASRPQGSYNEQFF. DNA of the CDR3: TGTGCCAGCAGACCACAGGGCTCCTACAATGAGCAGTTCTTC.

The chain employs TRBV20-1 and TRBJ1-5; D gene uncertain. Trimming pared 3 bases from V and 0 bases from J, leaving 12 bases between. The CDR3 consists of 15 residues. Germline CDR1 reads DFQATT; CDR2 reads SNEGSKA (reference sequence). DNA of the CDR3: TGCAGTGCTAGTAGGATAGGGTATAGCAATCAGCCCCAGCATTTT. Protein sequence: CSASRIGYSNQPQHF.

The rearrangement uses TRBV5-4 and TRBJ2-2; tentatively, D is TRBD2 (6 bases). The CDR3 extends over 12 amino acids. The germline V gene has CDR1 SGHNT and CDR2 YYREEE (reference sequence). V lost 7 bases to trimming and J lost 7 bases, with 11 bases between them. CDR3: CASESGGGELFF. DNA for the CDR3: TGTGCCAGCGAATCCGGGGGCGGGGAGCTGTTTTTT.

This chain uses TRBV5-6 with TRBJ2-1; D might be TRBD2 (6 bases). The V end lost 6 bases, the J end lost 9 bases, and 10 bases lay between the germline ends. This CDR3 contains 11 residues. CDR1 and CDR2 from the germline V gene are SGHDT and YYEEEE. CDR3 in amino acids: CASTLGGEQFF. The CDR3 nucleotides are TGTGCCAGCACCCTGGGGGGTGAGCAGTTCTTC. The full variable domain, its missing parts supplied by reference TRBV5-6 and TRBJ2-1, is DAGVTQSPTHLIKTRGQQVTLRCSPKSGHDTVSWYQQALGQGPQFIFQYYEEEERQRGNFPDRFSGHQFPNYSSELNVNALLLGDSALYLCASTLGGEQFFGPGTRLTVL.

The rearrangement uses TRBV5-1 and TRBJ1-1; perhaps TRBD1 as D (6 bases). Trimming shortened V by 5 bases and J by 1 base, and 12 bases separated the two germline ends. The germline V gene has CDR1 SGHRS and CDR2 YFSETQ. This CDR3 spans 14 amino acids. The DNA of the CDR3 is TGCGCCAGCAGAGCACAGGGCCCGAACACTGAAGCTTTCTTT. It is translated as CASRAQGPNTEAFF.

V gene TRBV5-1 combines with J gene TRBJ1-3; D is uncertain. This CDR3 has 16 residues. The germline V gene encodes CDR1 SGHRS and CDR2 YFSETQ. V was clipped by 5 bases and J by 2 bases, with 17 bases between them. The CDR3 loop reads CASSLNFGMPGNTIYF. For the CDR3, the DNA is TGCGCCAGCAGTCTCAATTTCGGGATGCCTGGAAACACCATATATTTT.

The chain couples TRBV29-1 to TRBJ2-7; 10 bases fit TRBD2. Trimming cost V 4 bases and J 2 bases; bases outside gene matches: 8. In germline, CDR1 is SQVTM, CDR2 ANQGSEA. The length of the CDR3 is 15 residues. The CDR3 bases are TGCAGCGTTGCCAAAGCGGGAGGGGAAACCTACGAGCAGTACTTC. Protein product: CSVAKAGGETYEQYF.

This clone has more than one count but fewer than ten. This chain uses TRBV19 with TRBJ1-2, with D maybe TRBD1 (6 bases). CDR1 is LNHDA, CDR2 SQIVND, per germline (reference sequence). The CDR3 is made up of 14 amino acids. V lost 9 bases and J lost 3, with 17 bases in between. The CDR3 sequence is CASLPGAGDYGYTF. CDR3 DNA: TGTGCCAGCCTTCCGGGGGCGGGCGACTATGGCTACACCTTC.

This chain uses TRBV12-3 or TRBV12-4 with TRBJ1-4; D call uncertain. The CDR3 has 12 amino acids. The V end was cut by 6 bases, the J end by 7 bases, with 9 bases between. CDR3 region: CASRAEAEKLFF. DNA for the CDR3: TGTGCCAGCAGGGCCGAGGCTGAAAAACTGTTTTTT.

This clone was recorded only once. V gene TRBV7-9 combines with J gene TRBJ1-1, with D possibly TRBD1 on 6 matching bases. CDR1 is SEHNR and CDR2 is FQNEAQ in the germline V gene (reference sequence). The CDR3 has 14 amino acids. Trimming stripped 8 bases from V and 2 bases from J, with 15 bases between. CDR3 sequence: CASVATGINTEAFF. For the CDR3, the DNA is TGTGCCAGCGTAGCCACAGGGATAAACACTGAAGCTTTCTTT.

This clone has more than one count but fewer than ten. The rearrangement links TRBV28 to TRBJ1-2, with a tentative D call TRBD1 (6 bases). V was cut by 5 bases and J by 8 bases, with 21 bases left in between. This CDR3 region has 15 residues. Germline V gives CDR1 MDHEN, CDR2 SYDVKM. CDR3 residues: CASSPRQRTVRGYTF. CDR3 coding DNA: TGTGCCAGCAGTCCAAGACAGCGGACAGTGCGCGGCTACACCTTC.